The 7 T cell receptor beta chains presented below share a single source sample, sequenced in a study of blood T cell repertoires in COVID-19. Clones were read by immunoSEQ multiplex PCR, and TCRdb kept only the in-frame ones, dropping some. The sample gives about 150,000 clones, roughly 90% of which show up once; 0.5% to 0.6% is in the top ten. Source material: peripheral blood. Every receptor here comes from a man between 45 and 60 years old with acute or convalescent COVID-19.

This clone was counted only a few times. The chain has TRBV7-9 and TRBJ2-1; D possibly corresponds to TRBD2 (6 bases). Per germline, CDR1 SEHNR and CDR2 FQNEAQ (reference sequence). V was clipped by 5 bases and J by 0 bases, with 11 bases between them. There are 15 residues in the CDR3. CDR3 nucleotide sequence: TGTGCCAGCAGCCTTCTAGCGCCCTCCTACAATGAGCAGTTCTTC. Protein: CASSLLAPSYNEQFF.

This sequence joins TRBV19 and TRBJ2-1; TRBD1 matches 9 bases. The germline CDR1 and CDR2 sequences are LNHDA and SQIVND (reference sequence). Trimming at V came to 4 bases and at J to 8 bases, leaving 9 bases not matched to a gene. The CDR3 has 15 residues. CDR3 bases: TGTGCCAGTAGTACCGGACAGGGGTGGATCTATGAGCAGTTCTTC. Translation: CASSTGQGWIYEQFF. Looking up the rest from reference TRBV19 and TRBJ2-1 gives the full variable domain: DGGITQSPKYLFRKEGQNVTLSCEQNLNHDAMYWYRQDPGQGLRLIYYSQIVNDFQKGDIAEGYSVSREKKESFPLTVTSAQKNPTAFYLCASSTGQGWIYEQFFGPGTRLTVL.

V is TRBV11-2 and J is TRBJ2-1; TRBD2 matches at 11 bases. Germline V CDR1 and CDR2: SGHAT, FQNNGV. V trimming: 3 bases; J trimming: 7 bases; junction bases outside the gene matches: 5. The CDR3 contains 15 residues. The CDR3 here is CASSFHTSGGNEQFF. For the CDR3, the DNA is TGTGCCAGCAGCTTCCATACTAGCGGGGGTAATGAGCAGTTCTTC.

V usage is TRBV5-1 and J usage is TRBJ2-3, with 8 bases lining up with TRBD2. This CDR3 is 15 amino acids long. Trimming at V came to 2 bases and at J to 2 bases, leaving 4 bases not matched to a gene. Germline V gene sequence: CDR1 SGHRS, CDR2 YFSETQ. The CDR3 sequence is CASSFSGASTDTQYF. The CDR3 coding sequence is TGCGCCAGCAGCTTTAGCGGGGCGTCCACAGATACGCAGTATTTT. Full variable domain (outside the CDR3, taken from reference TRBV5-1 and TRBJ2-3): KAGVTQTPRYLIKTRGQQVTLSCSPISGHRSVSWYQQTPGQGLQFLFEYFSETQRNKGNFPGRFSGRQFSNSRSEMNVSTLELGDSALYLCASSFSGASTDTQYFGPGTRLTVL.

This chain connects TRBV7-2 to TRBJ2-5, with 12 bases identical to TRBD2. Per the germline V gene, CDR1 is SGHTA and CDR2 is FQGNSA. J gave up 4 bases and V 1 base, and 10 bases lay outside the gene matches. CDR3 length: 18 amino acids. The CDR3 loop is CASSLELAGGWGGETQYF. The CDR3 nucleotides are TGTGCCAGCAGCTTAGAACTAGCGGGGGGTTGGGGAGGAGAGACCCAGTACTTC.

The chain employs TRBV5-8 and TRBJ1-6, with 11 positions matching TRBD1. The CDR3 totals 16 residues. The trim removed 5 bases at V and 9 bases at J, leaving 10 bases unmatched. The germline V gene has CDR1 SGHTS and CDR2 YDEGEE. CDR3 protein: CASSRGLGTGGSPLHF. In DNA form, the CDR3 reads TGTGCCAGCAGTCGGGGGTTGGGGACAGGGGGTTCACCCCTCCACTTT.

This rearrangement joins TRBV29-1 to TRBJ2-7; D possibly corresponds to TRBD1 (5 bases). This CDR3 region has 11 residues. Germline V lookup: CDR1 SQVTM, CDR2 ANQGSEA. The ends were cut back, 4 bases at V and 3 bases at J, with 7 bases in the middle. The CDR3 here is CSVGQHYEQYF. CDR3 nucleotide sequence: TGCAGCGTTGGACAGCACTACGAGCAGTACTTC.